This is a list of T cell receptor beta chains from one sample in a study of control samples from healthy donors and cancer patients. Some clones are missing from TCRdb's copy, which holds only in-frame ones; the method was immunoSEQ multiplex PCR. In the table there are 100,000 to 150,000 clones, 70% to 90% of which are singletons. The sample was blood. Every receptor here comes from a man in his forties or fifties in good health. The CDR3 runs from the conserved cysteine through the conserved F or W. D genes are given only for firm matches. A row's size may be missing; if present it is once, few, many or a size class.

abundance	d_gene	j_gene	v_gene	CDR3nt	CDR3aa
.	TRBD1	TRBJ2-2	TRBV30	TGTGCCTGGAACAGTCCCTCCGGACAGGGTAGAACCGGGGAGCTGTTTTTT	CAWNSPSGQGRTGELFF
.	TRBD1	TRBJ2-7	TRBV27	TGTGCCAGCGGGGACAGGAGCTCCTACGAGCAGTACTTC	CASGDRSSYEQYF
.	TRBD1	TRBJ2-3	TRBV15	TGTGCCACCAGCCTGGGACAGGCCCTCACAGATACGCAGTATTTT	CATSLGQALTDTQYF
.	.	TRBJ2-1	TRBV18	TGTGCCAGCTCACCACGGACAGAGCCTTACAATGAGCAGTTCTTC	CASSPRTEPYNEQFF
.	.	TRBJ2-3	TRBV13	TGTGCCAGCAGCCCAAGCACAGATACGCAGTATTTT	CASSPSTDTQYF
.	.	TRBJ2-2	TRBV6-5	TGTGCCAGCAGTTACGTTGTTGCCGGGGAGCTGTTTTTT	CASSYVVAGELFF
.	TRBD1	TRBJ2-7	TRBV11-2	TGTGCCAGCAGCCCCGAGAGGACAGGCCTAGGCTGGTACTTC	CASSPERTGLGWYF
.	.	TRBJ1-2	TRBV12-3/TRBV12-4	TGTGCCAGCAGCCCAGGGTATGGCTACACCTTC	CASSPGYGYTF
.	.	TRBJ1-1	TRBV6-5	TGTGCCAGCAGTTGGGGCCCCAACACTGAAGCTTTCTTT	CASSWGPNTEAFF
few	TRBD2	TRBJ2-3	TRBV11-3	TGTGCCAGCAGATCCGGGACTAGCGGGTTAGATACGCAGTATTTT	CASRSGTSGLDTQYF